The clone carrying this T cell receptor beta chain was found a few times. Its target is unknown. TCRdb passed the RT-PCR reads through MiXCR, listing each CDR3 protein once. The table has about 800,000 distinct CDR3 sequences, approximately 22% seen once. This sample is part of a study of response to subunit inactivated influenza vaccine. Whole-study findings and limits: It was the authors' suggestion that each seasonal influenza vaccination recruits few new T cells.

Germline CDR1 and CDR2: DFQATT and SNEGSKA (reference sequence). V lost 5 bases to trimming and J lost 5 bases, with 9 bases between them. The CDR3 consists of 11 residues. The source was PBMCs from blood, collected about 5 days after vaccination. The clonotype originates from a man aged 45-65 years who received an inactivated influenza vaccine. The rearrangement links TRBV20-1 to TRBJ2-5; D is unclear. CDR3 nucleotides: TGCAGTGCTGGCCCGTCGGAGACCCAGTACTTC. It translates to CSAGPSETQYF.